The entry below describes one T cell receptor (beta chain). This clone was observed once. Its antigen remains undetermined. Within one base of it there is no much larger clone, and no base qualities were kept. For sequencing of the TCRbeta CDR3 region, genomic DNA was extracted from the sorted cells. TCRbeta CDR3 regions were sequenced using the immunoSEQ Assay. Imported from immuneACCESS, the table was reduced by TCRdb to in-frame sequences with V and J called. These copies leave out some clones; in studies compared against another copy, an unresolved V gene accounts for under half, and the cause of the remainder is not known. The sample yields 100,000 to 150,000 clones; around 93% were counted once. The ten largest clones represent about 0.81% of the sample. The data are from a study of OX40 agonist ivuxolimab in advanced cancers. The study in broad terms: The costimulatory receptor OX40 (CD134) was targeted by ivuxolimab, a fully human IgG2 agonistic monoclonal antibody. Intravenous ivuxolimab was administered to patients every 2 weeks at six dose levels: 0.01, 0.1, 0.3, 1.5, 3 and 10 mg/kg. Among the roughly 52 dose-escalation patients, around 20 had hepatocellular carcinoma, approximately 15 melanoma, 9 renal cell carcinoma and 9 head and neck cancer. In the dose-escalation cohort, roughly 80% of patients were male, and the mean age was around 60 years, with a range of 23 to 79. Patients were allowed to have had prior anti-PD-1, anti-PD-L1 or anti-CTLA-4 therapy, and roughly 40% of the dose-escalation patients had been treated with checkpoint inhibitors. Three dose-escalation patients achieved partial responses, one with hepatocellular carcinoma and two with cutaneous melanoma. Peripheral TCRbeta sequencing aimed to test whether ivuxolimab altered TCR sequence diversity and caused clonal T-cell expansion. The paper reports the monotherapy dose-escalation portion (N of about 50 patients) of the phase I ivuxolimab trial.

Patients with autoimmune disease history or receiving systemic immunosuppression were excluded from the trial. Peripheral blood for TCR sequencing was collected from all dose cohorts at baseline, on cycle 4 day 1, and on cycle 7 day 1. The samples were taken from a phase I, first-in-human, multicenter, open-label dose-escalation trial of ivuxolimab. Adults with locally advanced or metastatic melanoma, renal cell carcinoma, hepatocellular carcinoma or head and neck squamous cell carcinoma were enrolled in the trial. Before TCR sequencing, CD4+ T cells and CD8+ T cells from peripheral blood were sorted into separate populations. Study-wide findings and limitations: Clonal expansion of both CD4+ and CD8+ blood T cells was observed from baseline to week 6 at doses 0.1 to 3.0 mg/kg. The antigen specificity of the peripheral T cells that underwent clonal expansion was not determined. On average, CD8+ T cells showed more expanded clones than CD4+ T cells after ivuxolimab. Low levels of normalized T-cell clonal expansion were also seen in some patients who did not respond. In the 0.1-3.0 mg/kg groups, partial responders were among the patients with the lowest normalized peripheral clonal expansion, particularly in CD8+ T cells.

This TCR derives from an adult with an advanced solid tumor such as melanoma, head and neck, liver or kidney cancer. This sample comprised CD4+ or CD8+ T cells sorted from blood, obtained in a trial of the OX40 agonist ivuxolimab.

The CDR3: CASSLDSYNEQFF. The sequence in DNA is TGTGCCAGCAGCTTGGACAGCTACAATGAGCAGTTCTTC. The rearranged segments are TRBV7-3 and TRBJ2-1; 6 matching bases give a weak D call of TRBD1. The CDR3 has 13 amino acids, counting the end cysteine and phenylalanine. Only the CDR3 portion is preserved as DNA: 39 bases, with reading frame beginning at the first base. Trimming takes 3 bases from V and 3 bases from J, and the germline ends sit 6 bases apart. The germline V gene yields SGHTA for CDR1 and FQGTGA for CDR2.